These 27 T cell receptor beta chains were all obtained from the same sample, sequenced in a study of cytotoxic CD8 clonotypes in ibrutinib-treated CLL. The assay was immunoSEQ multiplex PCR, and TCRdb's table has in-frame clones only and misses some. Here the sample spans fewer than 400,000 clones, 67% being singletons. The sequencing used PBMCs, collected after 36 months of ibrutinib treatment. The receptor source for this set is a human donor with chronic lymphocytic leukemia.

The J gene is TRBJ2-1, the V gene TRBV7-9; 11 nucleotides line up with TRBD2. V lost 5 bases and J lost 16; bases outside the gene matches: 7. Germline V gene sequence: CDR1 SEHNR, CDR2 FQNEAQ (reference sequence). The CDR3 totals 12 residues. CDR3 sequence reads: CASSDSGRGGFF. For the CDR3, the DNA is TGTGCCAGCAGCGATAGCGGGAGGGGAGGATTCTTC.

This clone was counted a few times. J is TRBJ1-3 and V is TRBV2, with 8 bases aligning to TRBD1. Germline V gene sequence: CDR1 SNHLY, CDR2 FYNNEI. The CDR3 extends over 15 amino acids. J was trimmed by 0 bases and V by 6 bases; bases with no gene match: 4. CDR3 sequence reads: CASSTGQGSGNTIYF. CDR3 bases: TGTGCCAGCAGCACCGGACAGGGCTCTGGAAACACCATATATTTT.

This clone was seen a few times. The chain recombines TRBV7-6 with TRBJ2-2; D perhaps matches TRBD1 (5 bases). Germline CDR1 reads SGHVS; CDR2 reads FNYEAQ. V was shortened by 2 bases and J by 6 bases, with 10 bases between the two germline ends. This CDR3 comprises 14 residues. CDR3 nucleotides: TGTGCCAGCAGCTTACGGACACCCCCCGGGGAGCTGTTTTTT. It specifies CASSLRTPPGELFF.

This chain uses TRBV13 with TRBJ1-1, with 10 bases matching TRBD1. Germline CDR1 and CDR2: PRHDT and FYEKMQ (reference sequence). Unmatched junction bases numbered 11, after V lost 6 bases and J lost 7 bases. This CDR3 is built from 15 residues. CDR3 DNA sequence: TGTGCCAGCAGTTTATTCACCGGGACAGGGGATGAAGCTTTCTTT. It yields the protein CASSLFTGTGDEAFF.

The rearrangement uses TRBV15 and TRBJ2-7; D not resolved. Germline V lookup: CDR1 LNHNV, CDR2 YYDKDF (reference sequence). The CDR3 is made up of 13 amino acids. Trimming shortened V by 3 bases and J by 0 bases, and 6 bases separated the two germline ends. CDR3: CATSRTGSYEQYF. CDR3 coding DNA: TGTGCCACCAGCAGGACTGGCTCCTACGAGCAGTACTTC.

A few counts support this clone. This rearrangement joins TRBV10-3 to TRBJ2-1, with D uncertain. V lost 6 bases to trimming and J lost 7 bases, with 10 bases between them. CDR1 and CDR2 from the germline V gene are ENHRY and SYGVKD. The CDR3 length is 12 residues. This CDR3 reads CAIRDDGNEQFF. CDR3 in DNA: TGTGCCATCAGGGACGACGGAAATGAGCAGTTCTTC.

The chain combines TRBV5-6 with TRBJ2-1; 8 bases agree with TRBD1. The CDR3 totals 13 residues. V gave up 4 bases and J gave up 13 bases; unmatched junction bases: 10. From germline, CDR1 is SGHDT and CDR2 YYEEEE. CDR3 in amino acids: CASSPGTGPIQFF. CDR3 nucleotide sequence: TGTGCCAGCAGCCCAGGGACAGGCCCAATTCAGTTCTTC.

The chain has TRBV5-1 and TRBJ2-2; D gene ambiguous. The CDR3 totals 13 residues. The germline V and J ends were trimmed by 1 base and 8 bases, with 9 bases remaining between them. Per germline, CDR1 SGHRS and CDR2 YFSETQ. The CDR3 region is CASSLFFGGELFF. The CDR3 bases are TGCGCCAGCAGCTTGTTCTTCGGGGGGGAGCTGTTTTTT.

The sample holds a few counts of this clone. This sequence joins TRBV19 and TRBJ1-5; 7 bases fit TRBD1. V lost 4 bases to trimming and J lost 0 bases; unmatched junction nucleotides: 9. Germline assignment: CDR1 LNHDA and CDR2 SQIVND (reference sequence). The CDR3 contains 17 residues. Here the CDR3 reads CASSTRQGRASNQPQHF. The CDR3 DNA follows: TGTGCCAGTAGTACAAGACAGGGAAGGGCTAGCAATCAGCCCCAGCATTTT.

The chain carries TRBV2 and TRBJ2-4; a weak D match, TRBD1 (6 bases). Germline values: CDR1 SNHLY, CDR2 FYNNEI. The CDR3 spans 15 residues. With 2 bases removed from V and 2 bases from J, the gap between germline ends came to 10 bases. CDR3 region: CASSERGKSKNIQYF. CDR3 nucleotides: TGTGCCAGCAGTGAAAGGGGGAAGTCCAAAAACATTCAGTACTTC.

The chain employs TRBV28 and TRBJ1-5; 9 bases agree with TRBD1. The V segment lost 9 bases and the J segment 5 bases; nucleotides outside the gene matches: 14. Germline CDR1 MDHEN, CDR2 SYDVKM. This CDR3 has 16 amino acids. In DNA form, the CDR3 reads TGTGCCAGTTTCCCGACGACCGACAGGGGGGATCAGCCCCAGCATTTT. Translated, it gives CASFPTTDRGDQPQHF.

The sample holds a few counts of this clone. V and J are TRBV5-1 and TRBJ2-7; 8 bases map to TRBD2. The CDR3 is 14 amino acids. Germline-derived CDR1 and CDR2 are SGHRS and YFSETQ. Germline trimming cut 7 bases from V and 0 bases from J; bases unmatched to any gene: 6. The CDR3 bases are TGCGCCAGCTCTCGGGGGGGATTCTCCTACGAGCAGTACTTC. As protein: CASSRGGFSYEQYF.

This chain links TRBV6-4 with TRBJ2-3, with TRBD2 matching 12 bases. CDR1 is MRHNA, CDR2 SNTAGT, per germline. With V trimmed by 6 bases and J by 7 bases, 5 bases remained unmatched. The CDR3 is made up of 14 amino acids. DNA for the CDR3: TGTGCCAGCAGCAGACTAGCGGGAGAGAATACGCAGTATTTT. As protein: CASSRLAGENTQYF.

This clone has only one observation. The chain's CDR3 is CASSDRDRESYGYTF. The CDR3, as DNA: TGTGCCAGCAGCGACCGGGACAGGGAGTCCTATGGCTACACCTTC. The chain links TRBV7-2 to TRBJ1-2, with 9 positions matching TRBD1. The length of the CDR3 is 15 residues. V was clipped by 5 bases and J by 4 bases; unmatched bases: 8. CDR1 and CDR2 from the germline V gene are SGHTA and FQGNSA.

This rearrangement joins TRBV9 to TRBJ2-5, with D perhaps matching TRBD2 (5 bases). The germline gives CDR1 SGDLS, CDR2 YYNGEE. The CDR3 covers 14 residues. V was cut by 4 bases and J by 1 base, with 11 bases left in between. The CDR3 DNA follows: TGTGCCAGCAGCCCTAGGCGGGTCCAAGAGACCCAGTACTTC. It encodes CASSPRRVQETQYF.

The chain couples TRBV7-8 to TRBJ2-3; maybe TRBD1 (6 bases). The CDR3 runs to 13 residues. Germline lookup yields CDR1 SGHVS and CDR2 FQNEAQ. The V and J ends lost 10 bases and 7 bases respectively, with 18 bases between them. This CDR3 reads CATSRTALNTQYF. The CDR3 nucleotides read TGTGCCACGTCGAGGACAGCACTAAATACGCAGTATTTT.

The J gene is TRBJ2-1, the V gene TRBV11-2; tentative D call: TRBD2 (5 bases). The CDR3 loop spans 11 amino acids. V lost 3 bases and J 8 bases, leaving 5 bases between the germline ends. Per germline, CDR1 SGHAT and CDR2 FQNNGV. The CDR3 protein is CASSLRDEQFF. In DNA, the CDR3 is TGTGCCAGCAGCTTGCGGGATGAGCAGTTCTTC.

This clone was seen only a few times. The chain carries TRBV2 and TRBJ2-1; TRBD2 might be the D (6 bases). The CDR3 loop spans 14 amino acids. V gave up 6 bases and J gave up 0 bases, with 9 bases separating them. In germline, CDR1 is SNHLY, CDR2 FYNNEI. The CDR3 loop is CASRASASYNEQFF. CDR3 nucleotide sequence: TGTGCCAGCAGGGCTAGCGCCTCCTACAATGAGCAGTTCTTC.

The chain is built from TRBV29-1 and TRBJ2-5, with a possible D match to TRBD2 (6 bases). The V gene's germline CDR1 is SQVTM and CDR2 ANQGSEA. Trimming took 4 bases from V and 1 from J, leaving 13 bases between them. The CDR3 loop spans 14 amino acids. The CDR3 DNA is TGCAGCGTTGTCCACTTAGCGGTCCAAGAGACCCAGTACTTC. Its translation is CSVVHLAVQETQYF.

In DNA, the CDR3 is TGCAGCGTCCCAGCGGGATACACAGATACGCAGTATTTT. It translates to CSVPAGYTDTQYF. The chain has TRBV29-1 and TRBJ2-3; 7 positions agree with TRBD2. The length of the CDR3 is 13 residues. With V trimmed by 6 bases and J by 2 bases, 5 bases remained unmatched. Germline values: CDR1 SQVTM, CDR2 ANQGSEA.

The chain carries TRBV5-6 and TRBJ2-7, with a possible D match to TRBD1 (7 bases). Germline CDR1 SGHDT, CDR2 YYEEEE. This CDR3 region has 15 residues. Deletions cut 5 bases from V and 2 bases from J, with 17 bases between. CDR3 in DNA: TGTGCCAGCAGGCTGGCGGGCAGGGGGGCCTACGAGCAGTACTTC. Translation gives CASRLAGRGAYEQYF. Together with reference TRBV5-6 and TRBJ2-7, the CDR3 gives the full variable domain: DAGVTQSPTHLIKTRGQQVTLRCSPKSGHDTVSWYQQALGQGPQFIFQYYEEEERQRGNFPDRFSGHQFPNYSSELNVNALLLGDSALYLCASRLAGRGAYEQYFGPGTRLTVT.

V gene TRBV7-8 combines with J gene TRBJ1-5; D is uncertain. This CDR3 spans 13 amino acids. The ends were cut back, 2 bases at V and 4 bases at J, with 6 bases in the middle. The V gene's germline CDR1 is SGHVS and CDR2 FQNEAQ. The CDR3 bases are TGTGCCAGCAGCTTAAGTGAGAATCAGCCCCAGCATTTT. Its translation: CASSLSENQPQHF.

V is TRBV4-3 and J is TRBJ1-1; D unresolved. Trimming cost V 1 base and J 0 bases, with 18 bases left between them. CDR1 is LGHNA and CDR2 is YSLEER in the germline V gene. The CDR3 extends over 18 amino acids. CDR3 region: CASSQGATWENLNTEAFF. The CDR3 coding sequence is TGCGCCAGCAGCCAAGGGGCAACTTGGGAAAACCTGAACACTGAAGCTTTCTTT.

The chain couples TRBV5-4 to TRBJ2-7; no clear D gene. Trimming left V 4 bases short and J 3 bases short, with 23 bases between. This CDR3 comprises 17 residues. The germline V gene has CDR1 SGHNT and CDR2 YYREEE (reference sequence). The CDR3 nucleotides are TGTGCCAGCAGCCCGGTTAGAAGTTGCGCAGGCCGCTACGAGCAGTACTTC. Translated: CASSPVRSCAGRYEQYF.

This chain joins TRBV7-2 and TRBJ1-2, with D perhaps matching TRBD1 (5 bases). The germline V and J ends were trimmed by 2 bases and 7 bases, with 20 bases remaining between them. This CDR3 is 16 amino acids long. Germline values: CDR1 SGHTA, CDR2 FQGNSA. CDR3 in amino acids: CASSLLTGRARSGYTF. The CDR3, as DNA: TGTGCCAGCAGCTTATTAACAGGACGGGCAAGAAGTGGCTACACCTTC.

This clone was seen a few times. The chain carries TRBV18 and TRBJ1-1; 8 bases line up with TRBD1. CDR3 length: 13 residues. J was trimmed by 7 bases and V by 4 bases; bases with no gene match: 5. Germline V gene sequence: CDR1 KGHSH, CDR2 LQKENI. CDR3 protein: CASSHGTGLEAFF. As DNA, the CDR3 is TGTGCCAGCTCACACGGGACAGGCCTTGAAGCTTTCTTT.

This clone showed up just a few times. J is TRBJ2-2 and V is TRBV11-2, with D perhaps matching TRBD1 (5 bases). Looked up from germline, CDR1 is SGHAT and CDR2 is FQNNGV. The CDR3 runs 13 residues. The V end lost 5 bases, the J end lost 6 bases, and 10 bases lay between the germline ends. DNA for the CDR3: TGTGCCAGCAGCCCCACCAGGGCCGGGGAGCTGTTTTTT. It is translated as CASSPTRAGELFF.